This T cell receptor delta chain is from a study of Vδ1+ human thymocytes. The template was reverse-transcribed extracted RNA. Multiplex PCR used pooled V-gene forward primers and a constant-region reverse primer to amplify CDR3s. TCRdb re-processed the multiplex PCR reads using CATT. Of about 55,000 delta-chain clones in the sample, roughly 15% were seen once. Points from the study as a whole: Despite high sort purity, around 19% of thymic T cell receptor delta sequences were Vdelta2. Thymic TRG and TRD repertoires appeared highly polyclonal. TRG sequences recurred across donors, whereas TRD sequences stayed essentially private.

CDR1 and CDR2 from the germline V gene are TSWWSYY and QGS. CDR3 length: 22 residues. V was clipped by 1 base and J by 1 base; unmatched bases: 21. In the case of this clone: No antigen is known for it.

Thymocytes were sorted as CD3+ TCRVdelta1+ TCRVdelta2- after alphabeta T cell depletion. The chain is built from TRDV1 and TRDJ1, with 10 bases matching TRDD3. Sequencing was done on a sample of Vdelta1+ gamma-delta thymocytes from the thymus. Subset indicated: FACS-sorted CD3+ TCRalphabeta- TCRVdelta1+ TCRVdelta2- thymocytes. The origin of this receptor is a boy younger than two who had congenital heart surgery. Here the CDR3 reads CALGEQTGHLMGDTGGTDKLIF. The DNA for the CDR3 is TGTGCTCTTGGGGAACAGACGGGCCATTTAATGGGGGATACCGGTGGCACCGATAAACTCATCTTT.